The rows below give T cell receptor beta chains drawn from one sample of a study of CD8+ T cells in alopecia areata. Measured with immunoSEQ multiplex PCR; TCRdb has only the in-frame clones, and not every one. The table records 250,000 or so clones, roughly 69% of them present only once. The source was CD4+ T cells sorted from blood, collected at week 0. These receptors were obtained from a human donor with alopecia areata. Each CDR3 is given with its conserved first and last residue. The D gene is left open where the match is weak. Rows give clone size only sometimes, using once, few, many, or a class for an expanded clone.

TRBV4-3	TRBD1	.	CASSQGQGSQETQYF
TRBV2	.	.	CASSTYRDNQPQHF
TRBV25-1	.	once	CASSESFSPLHF
TRBV13	TRBD2	.	CASSLQRGGPETQYF
TRBV6-1	TRBD1	.	CASRSRQGEKLFF
TRBV15	TRBD1	.	CATSREARGHGELFF
TRBV13	TRBD1	few	CASSLGTGGYEQYF
TRBV5-1	.	once	CASSLGGSTDTQYF
TRBV29-1	.	.	CSVEDGGDAQNQETQYF
TRBV27	.	.	CASSFRHTGELFF
TRBV15	.	.	CATSRGQAINQPQHF
TRBV29-1	.	.	CSVVRAGRTYEQYF
TRBV2	.	.	CASSVVRSSYNEQFF
TRBV4-1	.	.	CASSQEGAASGEQFF
TRBV30	.	.	CAWRRIGNNEQFF
TRBV30	.	.	CAWSVSLRTSGANVLTF
TRBV29-1	TRBD2	.	CSAGLAGGRDEQFF